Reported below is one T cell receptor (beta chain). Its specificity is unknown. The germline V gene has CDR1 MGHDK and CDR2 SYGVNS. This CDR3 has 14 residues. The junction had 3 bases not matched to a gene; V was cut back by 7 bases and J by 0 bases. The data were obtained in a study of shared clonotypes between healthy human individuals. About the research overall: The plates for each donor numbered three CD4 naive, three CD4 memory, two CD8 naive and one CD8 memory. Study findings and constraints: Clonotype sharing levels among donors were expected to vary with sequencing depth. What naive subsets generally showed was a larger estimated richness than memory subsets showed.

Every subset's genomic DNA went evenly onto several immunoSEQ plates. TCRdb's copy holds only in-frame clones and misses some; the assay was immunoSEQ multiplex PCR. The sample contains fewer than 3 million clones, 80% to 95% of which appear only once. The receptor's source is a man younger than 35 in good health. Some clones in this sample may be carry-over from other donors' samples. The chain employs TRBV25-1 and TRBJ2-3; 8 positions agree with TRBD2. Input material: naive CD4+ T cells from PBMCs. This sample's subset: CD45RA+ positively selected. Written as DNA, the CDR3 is TGTGCCAGCACGCCTAGCGGGAGCACAGATACGCAGTATTTT. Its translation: CASTPSGSTDTQYF.